These 14 T cell receptor beta chains were all obtained from the same sample, sequenced in a study of CD8+CD57+ T cells in acquired aplastic anemia. The study profiled TCR beta VDJ and CDR3 using genomic DNA as template. TCRdb re-called the reads with MiXCR, one entry per CDR3 protein. This sample has around 170,000 distinct CDR3 sequences, with around half found just once. In patients chosen for sequencing, flow cytometry had shown CD8+CD57+ cell expansion. Material for sequencing was sorted CD4+, CD8+, or CD8+CD57+ T cells (not recorded which) from PBMCs. The receptor set was obtained from a human donor with aplastic anemia.

The rearrangement uses TRBV7-9 and TRBJ2-2; no reliable D call. Trimming stripped 3 bases from V and 3 bases from J, with 11 bases between. CDR1 is SEHNR, CDR2 FQNEAQ, per germline (reference sequence). The CDR3 is 15 residues long. The CDR3: CASSFPDRDTGELFF. The DNA for the CDR3 is TGTGCCAGCAGCTTTCCGGATCGAGACACCGGGGAGCTGTTTTTT.

This rearrangement joins TRBV25-1 to TRBJ2-7; D is perhaps TRBD2 (6 bases). The germline CDR1 and CDR2 sequences are MGHDK and SYGVNS. Trimming stripped 5 bases from V and 2 bases from J, with 28 bases between. This CDR3 spans 19 amino acids. Here the CDR3 reads CASSNPPGRDSTGAYEQYF. CDR3 coding DNA: TGTGCCAGCAGTAACCCCCCGGGACGGGACTCTACTGGGGCCTACGAGCAGTACTTC.

The sample holds a few counts of this clonotype. This sequence joins TRBV2 and TRBJ1-1; perhaps TRBD1 as D (6 bases). Trimming stripped 6 bases from V and 7 bases from J, with 18 bases between. The CDR3 is 14 amino acids. Germline assignment: CDR1 SNHLY and CDR2 FYNNEI. CDR3 coding DNA: TGTGCCAGCAGGCCGGGGGGCGCAGAGAGTGAAGCTTTCTTT. This translates into CASRPGGAESEAFF. The full variable domain, rest sourced from reference TRBV2 and TRBJ1-1, is EPEVTQTPSHQVTQMGQEVILRCVPISNHLYFYWYRQILGQKVEFLVSFYNNEISEKSEIFDDQFSVERPDGSNFTLKIRSTKLEDSAMYFCASRPGGAESEAFFGQGTRLTVV.

Notes on this clonotype: A read error may explain this, as a much larger clone is one base away. The chain recombines TRBV5-1 with TRBJ2-1, with D perhaps assigned TRBD1 or TRBD2 (5 bases each). Between the trimmed V and J ends, which lost 0 bases and 5 bases, there was a span of 12 bases. Germline V gene lookup returns CDR1 SGHRS and CDR2 YFSETQ. The CDR3 consists of 15 residues. The CDR3 DNA reads TGCGCCAGCAGCTTGGGAGGGGTATCGCACAATGAGCAGTTCTTC. Amino acid sequence: CASSLGGVSHNEQFF.

This clonotype was observed a few times. Since a much larger clone is just one base distant, this may be a read error. The chain carries TRBV20-1 and TRBJ2-1, with D unresolved. The CDR3 sequence is 14 residues long. Looked up from germline, CDR1 is DFQATT and CDR2 is SNEGSKA (reference sequence). The CDR3 DNA reads as TGCAGTGCTAGCGGCGTGGGCTCCTACGATGAGCAGTTCTTC. Translation gives CSASGVGSYDEQFF.

The chain employs TRBV29-1 and TRBJ2-3; 10 bases line up with TRBD1. V lost 7 bases and J lost 2; bases outside the gene matches: 3. The CDR3 sequence is 13 residues long. Germline V gives CDR1 SQVTM, CDR2 ANQGSEA. Here the CDR3 reads CSAGQGSTDTQYF. CDR3 in DNA: TGCAGCGCGGGACAGGGGTCCACAGATACGCAGTATTTT.

This clonotype was seen ten or more times. CDR3 bases: TGTGCCAGCAGCTCCCGGTTCCCAGGGCTCACGGAGACCCAGTACTTC. It translates to CASSSRFPGLTETQYF. The rearrangement joins TRBV7-2 to TRBJ2-5, with D possibly matching TRBD1 (5 bases). The V and J ends lost 4 bases and 5 bases respectively, with 20 bases between them. Germline-derived CDR1 and CDR2 are SGHTA and FQGNSA. This CDR3 contains 16 residues.

This clonotype turned up a few times. The genes are TRBV10-3 and TRBJ2-1, with TRBD2 identical over 9 bases. The CDR3 sequence is 14 residues long. After removal of 6 bases from V and 5 bases from J, the junction contained 5 bases not matched to a gene. Looked up from germline, CDR1 is ENHRY and CDR2 is SYGVKD. DNA of the CDR3: TGTGCCATCAGCGTAAGACTAGCGGACAATGAGCAGTTCTTC. This sequence encodes CAISVRLADNEQFF.

The CDR3 reads CATSDSWAGQAFF. In DNA form, the CDR3 reads TGTGCCACCAGTGATTCGTGGGCTGGGCAAGCTTTCTTT. The rearrangement uses TRBV24-1 and TRBJ1-1; D remains ambiguous. V lost 2 bases to trimming and J lost 9 bases, with 12 bases between them. From germline, CDR1 is KGHDR and CDR2 SFDVKD. This CDR3 spans 13 amino acids.

Comment on this clonotype: This could be a read error, since a much larger clone is one nucleotide away. The rearrangement joins TRBV7-2 to TRBJ2-7; 9 positions match TRBD1. This CDR3 spans 15 amino acids. After removal of 1 base from V and 3 bases from J, the junction contained 4 bases not matched to a gene. Germline V gene lookup returns CDR1 SGHTA and CDR2 FQGNSA. For the CDR3, the DNA is TGTGCCAGCAGCTTAGAAGGGACAGGGTACTACGAGCAGTACGTC. It yields the protein CASSLEGTGYYEQYV.

CDR3 nucleotide sequence: TGCAGCGCCAGGGACAAGGTGGACACTGAAGCTTTCTTT. Translated, it gives CSARDKVDTEAFF. The chain is built from TRBV29-1 and TRBJ1-1; maybe TRBD1 (6 bases). CDR3 length equals 13 residues. Germline-derived CDR1 and CDR2 are SQVTM and ANQGSEA. V was pared by 7 bases and J by 3 bases, with 15 bases between.

This chain uses TRBV5-4 with TRBJ2-3, with D perhaps TRBD1 (5 bases). The CDR3 has 16 residues. Germline-derived CDR1 and CDR2 are SGHNT and YYREEE (reference sequence). V gave up 1 base and J gave up 7 bases, with 19 bases separating them. The CDR3 here is CASSLKRDSYPNTQYF. DNA for the CDR3: TGTGCCAGCAGCTTGAAGAGAGACAGTTACCCTAATACGCAGTATTTT. The complete variable domain, with remaining parts taken from reference TRBV5-4 and TRBJ2-3, reads ETGVTQSPTHLIKTRGQQVTLRCSSQSGHNTVSWYQQALGQGPQFIFQYYREEENGRGNFPPRFSGLQFPNYSSELNVNALELDDSALYLCASSLKRDSYPNTQYFGPGTRLTVL.

The chain carries TRBV15 and TRBJ1-2; tentatively, D is TRBD1 (5 bases). V lost 3 bases, J lost 4 bases, and 12 bases lay in between. This CDR3 contains 14 residues. Germline V gene sequence: CDR1 LNHNV, CDR2 YYDKDF (reference sequence). The CDR3 bases are TGTGCCACCAGCAGTGCAGGGTTTAGCTATGGCTACACCTTC. Translation: CATSSAGFSYGYTF.

The chain is built from TRBV20-1 and TRBJ2-1; 7 bases are a match to TRBD2. Trimming took 0 bases from V and 4 from J; bases not matched to a gene: 6. The CDR3 contains 15 residues. Germline assignment: CDR1 DFQATT and CDR2 SNEGSKA (reference sequence). The CDR3 DNA is TGCAGTGCTAGAGATCGCGGGGGAGGGTACAATGAGCAGTTCTTC. Translated, it gives CSARDRGGGYNEQFF.